The next 2 T cell receptor beta chains were all read from a single sample in a study of shared clonotypes between healthy human individuals. The repertoire was sequenced with immunoSEQ multiplex PCR; TCRdb's copy has only in-frame clones and lacks some. The table lists around 100,000 clones, approximately 65% of them singletons. The specimen was memory CD8+ T cells sorted from blood. Subset given: CD45RO+ cells pooled with CCR7-negative TemRA cells. The receptors were sampled from a woman aged 25-40 years in good health.

About this clone: The sample holds other DNA sequences that translate to the same CDR3. For the CDR3, the DNA is TGTGCCAGCAGCGTAGCCTGGGGGACTGAAGCTTTCTTT. It yields the protein CASSVAWGTEAFF. The rearrangement links TRBV9 to TRBJ1-1, with D possibly TRBD1 on 5 matching bases. The germline gives CDR1 SGDLS, CDR2 YYNGEE. Trimming cost V 0 bases and J 5 bases, with 8 bases left between them. CDR3 length: 13 residues. Full variable domain (rest looked up from reference TRBV9 and TRBJ1-1): DSGVTQTPKHLITATGQRVTLRCSPRSGDLSVYWYQQSLDQGLQFLIQYYNGEERAKGNILERFSAQQFPDLHSELNLSSLELGDSALYFCASSVAWGTEAFFGQGTRLTVV.

The chain joins TRBV5-1 to TRBJ1-1; D is undetermined. Germline-derived CDR1 and CDR2 are SGHRS and YFSETQ. Trimming took off 3 bases at V and 7 bases at J, with 7 bases between the two ends. The CDR3 extends over 11 amino acids. CDR3 sequence: CASSYGLEAFF. The CDR3 coding sequence is TGCGCCAGCAGCTACGGGCTTGAAGCTTTCTTT.